The rows below give T cell receptor beta chains drawn from one sample of a study of shared clonotypes between healthy human individuals. Profiled with immunoSEQ multiplex PCR; TCRdb holds only in-frame clones, not every one. The profile shows roughly 2.6 million clones, just over 90% of them singletons. Material for sequencing was naive CD4+ T cells sorted from blood. Receptors originate from a man younger than 35 in good health. The CDR3 runs from the conserved cysteine through the conserved F or W. The order of the fields is clone size, J gene, D gene, V gene, CDR3 protein, CDR3 DNA. A D gene is named only where the DNA matches it firmly. Clone size is given for some rows only: seen once, a few or many times, or a class if the clone is expanded.

size: once
J: TRBJ2-3
D: TRBD2
V: TRBV10-3
CDR3: CAISGLAGDTDTQYF
DNA: TGTGCCATCAGCGGACTAGCGGGAGACACAGATACGCAGTATTTT

size: NA
J: TRBJ2-3
D: TRBD1
V: TRBV6-1
CDR3: CASSLQGADDTQYF
DNA: TGTGCCAGCAGTTTACAGGGGGCCGACGATACGCAGTATTTT

size: few
J: TRBJ1-1
D: NA
V: TRBV2
CDR3: CASSEGLGGTEAFF
DNA: TGTGCCAGCAGTGAAGGCCTTGGAGGCACTGAAGCTTTCTTT

size: NA
J: TRBJ2-7
D: NA
V: TRBV6-6
CDR3: CASSYSRPALTYEQYF
DNA: TGTGCCAGCAGTTACTCGCGTCCGGCGCTTACCTACGAGCAGTACTTC

size: NA
J: TRBJ2-1
D: NA
V: TRBV27
CDR3: CASRRANYNEQFF
DNA: TGTGCCAGCAGGCGGGCAAACTACAATGAGCAGTTCTTC

size: NA
J: TRBJ2-7
D: TRBD2
V: TRBV10-3
CDR3: CAISGTTSGRASEQYF
DNA: TGTGCCATCAGTGGAACGACTAGCGGGAGGGCGAGCGAGCAGTACTTC

size: NA
J: TRBJ1-1
D: NA
V: TRBV5-6
CDR3: CASSLYTEAFF
DNA: TGTGCCAGCAGCCTTTACACTGAAGCTTTCTTT

size: NA
J: TRBJ2-3
D: TRBD1
V: TRBV28
CDR3: CASSLPTGGIDTQYF
DNA: TGTGCCAGCAGTTTGCCGACAGGGGGCATAGATACGCAGTATTTT

size: NA
J: TRBJ2-2
D: NA
V: TRBV7-2
CDR3: CASSLVGLGTGELFF
DNA: TGTGCCAGCAGCTTAGTAGGGCTCGGCACCGGGGAGCTGTTTTTT

size: NA
J: TRBJ2-1
D: NA
V: TRBV11-3
CDR3: CASSPEGGPVLFF
DNA: TGTGCCAGCAGCCCCGAGGGCGGCCCTGTGTTGTTCTTC

size: once
J: TRBJ1-3
D: TRBD1
V: TRBV28
CDR3: CARPPGQGAGNTIYF
DNA: TGTGCCAGGCCACCGGGACAGGGGGCTGGAAACACCATATATTTT

size: NA
J: TRBJ1-3
D: NA
V: TRBV28
CDR3: CASSPALISGNTIYF
DNA: TGTGCCAGCAGCCCTGCTCTAATCTCTGGAAACACCATATATTTT

size: NA
J: TRBJ2-5
D: TRBD1
V: TRBV7-9
CDR3: CASSLDTHRGDTQYF
DNA: TGTGCCAGCAGCTTAGATACCCACAGGGGAGATACCCAGTACTTC

size: NA
J: TRBJ2-2
D: NA
V: TRBV19
CDR3: CASSKLNTGELFF
DNA: TGTGCCAGTAGTAAACTGAACACCGGGGAGCTGTTTTTT

size: NA
J: TRBJ2-6
D: TRBD1
V: TRBV5-4
CDR3: CASSTFRGRGRSGANVLTF
DNA: TGTGCCAGCAGCACGTTCAGGGGGCGCGGTAGATCTGGGGCCAACGTCCTGACTTTC

size: NA
J: TRBJ2-3
D: NA
V: TRBV7-9
CDR3: CASSLTSSPNTQYF
DNA: TGTGCCAGCAGCTTAACTAGTTCACCCAATACGCAGTATTTT

size: once
J: TRBJ1-2
D: TRBD1
V: TRBV28
CDR3: CASSLGQDRGGYGYTF
DNA: TGTGCCAGCAGTTTGGGGCAGGACAGGGGTGGTTATGGCTACACCTTC

size: NA
J: TRBJ2-6
D: NA
V: TRBV14
CDR3: CASSQDITAGANVLTF
DNA: TGTGCCAGCAGCCAAGATATTACAGCTGGGGCCAACGTCCTGACTTTC

size: NA
J: TRBJ2-7
D: TRBD2
V: TRBV5-1
CDR3: CASSPRTSGSNLHEQYF
DNA: TGCGCCAGCAGCCCACGGACTAGCGGGAGCAATTTGCACGAGCAGTACTTC

size: once
J: TRBJ2-7
D: NA
V: TRBV6-5
CDR3: CASSREGTGSYEQYF
DNA: TGTGCCAGCAGCCGGGAGGGGACAGGCTCCTACGAGCAGTACTTC

size: NA
J: TRBJ1-1
D: NA
V: TRBV29-1
CDR3: CSANPRTRNTEAFF
DNA: TGCAGCGCGAACCCCAGGACCAGGAACACTGAAGCTTTCTTT

size: NA
J: TRBJ2-3
D: TRBD1
V: TRBV2
CDR3: CASSGTGKDTDTQYF
DNA: TGTGCCAGCAGCGGGACAGGGAAGGACACAGATACGCAGTATTTT

size: NA
J: TRBJ2-1
D: NA
V: TRBV10-2
CDR3: CASSESWSNEQFF
DNA: TGCGCCAGCAGTGAGTCCTGGAGCAATGAGCAGTTCTTC

size: NA
J: TRBJ2-7
D: NA
V: TRBV7-2
CDR3: CASSLAGGLGYEQYF
DNA: TGTGCCAGCAGCTTAGCGGGAGGACTCGGCTACGAGCAGTACTTC

size: NA
J: TRBJ1-1
D: NA
V: TRBV7-2
CDR3: CASSLWGGGAMMTEAFF
DNA: TGTGCCAGCAGCTTATGGGGTGGGGGTGCCATGATGACTGAAGCTTTCTTT

size: NA
J: TRBJ2-1
D: TRBD2
V: TRBV18
CDR3: CASSPPAGGTNEQFF
DNA: TGTGCCAGCTCACCACCTGCGGGGGGGACCAATGAGCAGTTCTTC

size: NA
J: TRBJ2-1
D: NA
V: TRBV6-5
CDR3: CASRGALVDEQFF
DNA: TGTGCCTCGAGGGGGGCCCTAGTCGATGAGCAGTTCTTC

size: NA
J: TRBJ2-7
D: NA
V: TRBV5-4
CDR3: CASSLDNYEQYF
DNA: TGTGCCAGCAGCTTGGACAACTACGAGCAGTACTTC

size: NA
J: TRBJ2-2
D: NA
V: TRBV7-8
CDR3: CASSSGTIAGELFF
DNA: TGTGCCAGCAGCTCCGGGACAATCGCCGGGGAGCTGTTTTTT

size: NA
J: TRBJ2-7
D: NA
V: TRBV6-1
CDR3: CASSVPPPSYEQYF
DNA: TGTGCCAGCAGCGTTCCCCCGCCGTCCTACGAGCAGTACTTC

size: NA
J: TRBJ1-4
D: NA
V: TRBV25-1
CDR3: CASSLLATNEKLFF
DNA: TGTGCCAGCAGTTTACTAGCAACTAATGAAAAACTGTTTTTT

size: NA
J: TRBJ2-2
D: NA
V: TRBV7-9
CDR3: CASSPSARGELFF
DNA: TGTGCCAGCAGCCCCTCCGCCAGGGGGGAGCTGTTTTTT

size: NA
J: TRBJ1-1
D: TRBD1
V: TRBV7-9
CDR3: CASSRDRNTEAFF
DNA: TGTGCCAGCAGCAGGGACAGGAACACTGAAGCTTTCTTT

size: NA
J: TRBJ2-1
D: TRBD2
V: TRBV7-9
CDR3: CASTLRAGGPDEQFF
DNA: TGTGCCAGCACCCTCCGGGCGGGAGGGCCGGATGAGCAGTTCTTC

size: NA
J: TRBJ2-5
D: TRBD1
V: TRBV2
CDR3: CASSVDREETQYF
DNA: TGTGCCAGCAGTGTCGACAGGGAAGAGACCCAGTACTTC

size: NA
J: TRBJ2-4
D: TRBD2
V: TRBV18
CDR3: CASSPGRERRTKNIQYF
DNA: TGTGCCAGCTCACCAGGGAGGGAAAGGAGAACCAAAAACATTCAGTACTTC

size: NA
J: TRBJ2-6
D: TRBD1
V: TRBV5-1
CDR3: CASSLFYGQGAAGANVLTF
DNA: TGCGCCAGCAGCTTGTTTTACGGACAGGGGGCCGCTGGGGCCAACGTCCTGACTTTC

size: NA
J: TRBJ2-7
D: NA
V: TRBV6-5
CDR3: CASSRQVAYEQYF
DNA: TGTGCCAGCAGTCGACAGGTAGCCTACGAGCAGTACTTC

size: NA
J: TRBJ2-5
D: NA
V: TRBV11-2
CDR3: CASSLGAPGSQETQYF
DNA: TGTGCCAGCAGCTTAGGGGCTCCAGGATCTCAAGAGACCCAGTACTTC

size: NA
J: TRBJ1-4
D: NA
V: TRBV27
CDR3: CASRDSGSGFAEKLFF
DNA: TGTGCCAGCAGGGATTCGGGATCCGGTTTCGCGGAAAAACTGTTTTTT

size: NA
J: TRBJ2-7
D: TRBD1
V: TRBV19
CDR3: CASSIEARGQAEQYF
DNA: TGTGCCAGTAGTATAGAAGCCCGGGGACAGGCCGAGCAGTACTTC

size: NA
J: TRBJ2-3
D: TRBD2
V: TRBV5-1
CDR3: CASSLAGGDPGTQYF
DNA: TGCGCCAGCAGCTTGGCCGGGGGGGACCCAGGTACGCAGTATTTT

size: NA
J: TRBJ1-1
D: NA
V: TRBV6-1
CDR3: CASSEAGQKNTEAFF
DNA: TGTGCCAGCAGTGAAGCAGGACAGAAGAACACTGAAGCTTTCTTT

size: once
J: TRBJ2-1
D: TRBD2
V: TRBV18
CDR3: CASSLVLVTSGDSYNEQFF
DNA: TGTGCCAGCTCACTTGTTCTGGTGACTAGCGGGGACTCCTACAATGAGCAGTTCTTC

size: NA
J: TRBJ2-5
D: NA
V: TRBV10-3
CDR3: CAITRDPTQETQYF
DNA: TGTGCCATCACTAGGGACCCTACACAAGAGACCCAGTACTTC

size: NA
J: TRBJ2-2
D: NA
V: TRBV7-3
CDR3: CASRPQMNTGELFF
DNA: TGTGCCAGCAGACCTCAGATGAACACCGGGGAGCTGTTTTTT

size: once
J: TRBJ1-6
D: NA
V: TRBV6-5
CDR3: CASSYSNTGTGPTLHF
DNA: TGTGCCAGCAGTTACTCGAATACAGGTACAGGACCCACCCTCCACTTT

size: NA
J: TRBJ2-3
D: TRBD2
V: TRBV7-9
CDR3: CASSWTGTTSTDTQYF
DNA: TGTGCCAGCAGCTGGACCGGGACTACTAGCACAGATACGCAGTATTTT

size: NA
J: TRBJ2-4
D: NA
V: TRBV11-2
CDR3: CASSLVGKIQYF
DNA: TGTGCCAGCAGCTTAGTTGGAAAGATTCAGTACTTC

size: once
J: TRBJ1-6
D: NA
V: TRBV5-5
CDR3: CASSLTDSSPNSPLHF
DNA: TGTGCCAGCAGCTTGACGGACTCCAGCCCTAATTCACCCCTCCACTTT

size: NA
J: TRBJ1-5
D: NA
V: TRBV6-5
CDR3: CASTSGGNQPQHF
DNA: TGTGCCAGCACCTCCGGGGGGAATCAGCCCCAGCATTTT

size: NA
J: TRBJ2-2
D: TRBD1
V: TRBV11-2
CDR3: CASSSGTGYTGELFF
DNA: TGTGCCAGCAGCTCCGGGACAGGGTACACCGGGGAGCTGTTTTTT